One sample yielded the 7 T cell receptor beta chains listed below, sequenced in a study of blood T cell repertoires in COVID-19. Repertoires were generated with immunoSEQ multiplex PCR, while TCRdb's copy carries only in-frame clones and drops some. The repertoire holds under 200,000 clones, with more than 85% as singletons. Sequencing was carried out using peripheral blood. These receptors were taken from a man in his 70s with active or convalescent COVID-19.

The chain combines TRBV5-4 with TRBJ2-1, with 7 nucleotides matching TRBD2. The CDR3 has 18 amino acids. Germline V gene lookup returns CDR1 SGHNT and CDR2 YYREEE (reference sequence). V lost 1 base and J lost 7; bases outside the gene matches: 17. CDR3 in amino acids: CASSLSSGVVAGANEQFF. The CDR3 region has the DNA TGTGCCAGCAGCTTGTCTTCCGGTGTGGTGGCGGGAGCGAATGAGCAGTTCTTC. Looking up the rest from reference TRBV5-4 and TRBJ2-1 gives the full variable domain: ETGVTQSPTHLIKTRGQQVTLRCSSQSGHNTVSWYQQALGQGPQFIFQYYREEENGRGNFPPRFSGLQFPNYSSELNVNALELDDSALYLCASSLSSGVVAGANEQFFGPGTRLTVL.

CDR3 DNA sequence: TGTGCCACCAGTGTGCCGGGAGGCAATCAGCCCCAGCATTTT. Translating gives CATSVPGGNQPQHF. This chain links TRBV24-1 with TRBJ1-5; D unresolved. The CDR3 loop spans 14 amino acids. The V gene's germline CDR1 is KGHDR and CDR2 SFDVKD. The ends were cut back, 5 bases at V and 2 bases at J, with 9 bases in the middle.

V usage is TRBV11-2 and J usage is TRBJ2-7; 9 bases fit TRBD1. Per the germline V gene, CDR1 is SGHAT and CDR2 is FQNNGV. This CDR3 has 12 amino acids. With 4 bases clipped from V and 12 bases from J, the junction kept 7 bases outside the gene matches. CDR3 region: CASSSSTGGRYF. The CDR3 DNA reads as TGTGCCAGCAGCTCTTCGACAGGGGGACGGTACTTC. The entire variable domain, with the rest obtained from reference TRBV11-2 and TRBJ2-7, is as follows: EAGVAQSPRYKIIEKRQSVAFWCNPISGHATLYWYQQILGQGPKLLIQFQNNGVVDDSQLPKDRFSAERLKGVDSTLKIQPAKLEDSAVYLCASSSSTGGRYFGPGTRLTVT.

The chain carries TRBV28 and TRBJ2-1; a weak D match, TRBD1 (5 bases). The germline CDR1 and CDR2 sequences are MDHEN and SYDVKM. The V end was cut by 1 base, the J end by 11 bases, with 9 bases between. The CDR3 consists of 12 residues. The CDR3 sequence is CASSLLGAKQFF. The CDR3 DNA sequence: TGTGCCAGCAGTTTATTAGGGGCGAAGCAGTTCTTC.

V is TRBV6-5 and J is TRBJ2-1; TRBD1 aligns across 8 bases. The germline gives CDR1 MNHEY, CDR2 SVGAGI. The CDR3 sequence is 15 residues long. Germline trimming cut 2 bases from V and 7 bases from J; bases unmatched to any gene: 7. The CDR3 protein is CASSYDRGALNEQFF. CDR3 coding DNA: TGTGCCAGCAGTTACGACAGGGGCGCCCTGAATGAGCAGTTCTTC.

The DNA of the CDR3 is TGTGCCAGCAGTGTGCTCGCCGGGACTGAAGCTTTCTTT. This translates into CASSVLAGTEAFF. The chain uses TRBV2 and TRBJ1-1, with D unresolved. This CDR3 comprises 13 residues. Germline assignment: CDR1 SNHLY and CDR2 FYNNEI. The germline V and J ends were trimmed by 4 bases and 5 bases, with 11 bases remaining between them.

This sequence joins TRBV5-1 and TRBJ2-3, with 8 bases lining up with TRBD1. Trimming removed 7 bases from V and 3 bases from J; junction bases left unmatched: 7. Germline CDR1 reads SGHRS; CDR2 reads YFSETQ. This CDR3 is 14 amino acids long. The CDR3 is CASGKGQATDTQYF. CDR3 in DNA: TGCGCCAGCGGAAAGGGACAGGCAACAGATACGCAGTATTTT.